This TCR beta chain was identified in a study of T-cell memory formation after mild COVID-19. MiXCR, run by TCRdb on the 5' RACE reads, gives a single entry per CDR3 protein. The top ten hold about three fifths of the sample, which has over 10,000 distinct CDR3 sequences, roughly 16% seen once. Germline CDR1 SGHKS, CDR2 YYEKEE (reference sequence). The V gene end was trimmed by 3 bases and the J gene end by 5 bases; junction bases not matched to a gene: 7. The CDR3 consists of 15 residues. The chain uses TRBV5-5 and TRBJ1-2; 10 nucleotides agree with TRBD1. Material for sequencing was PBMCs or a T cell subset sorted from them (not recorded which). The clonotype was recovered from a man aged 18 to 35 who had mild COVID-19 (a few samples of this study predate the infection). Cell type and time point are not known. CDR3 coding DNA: TGTGCCAGCAGCTGGGACAGGGGAGACTTATATGGCTACACCTTC. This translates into CASSWDRGDLYGYTF. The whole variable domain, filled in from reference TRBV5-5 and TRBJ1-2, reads DAGVTQSPTHLIKTRGQQVTLRCSPISGHKSVSWYQQVLGQGPQFIFQYYEKEERGRGNFPDRFSARQFPNYSSELNVNALLLGDSALYLCASSWDRGDLYGYTFGSGTRLTVV.